These 14 T cell receptor beta chains originate from one sample sequenced in a study of response to subunit inactivated influenza vaccine (dated by TCRdb to 2016 to 2018). The library was prepared using RT-PCR. Reads for this sample came from an Illumina HiSeq 2500. TCRdb cleaned the public reads at Q25 with fastp, built clones with MiXCR and kept in-frame beta chains. CDR3 protein duplicates are merged, each entry listing the most common genes and DNA. This sample has roughly 650,000 distinct CDR3 sequences in its table, and more than 15% of those were observed once. The ten biggest clones cover 11% of the sample. Sequencing used PBMCs from blood, obtained approximately 13 days after vaccination. The source of these receptors is a man aged 45-60 years who received an inactivated influenza vaccine. Donor details come from another sample of the same person, matched by shared clones.

The chain is built from TRBV20-1 and TRBJ2-1; unclear D gene. The CDR3 sequence is 13 residues long. The germline V gene encodes CDR1 DFQATT and CDR2 SNEGSKA (reference sequence). Trimming shortened V by 0 bases and J by 6 bases, and 9 bases separated the two germline ends. This chain's CDR3 is CSAREDHSNEQFF. The CDR3 DNA reads as TGCAGTGCTAGAGAAGACCATTCCAATGAGCAGTTCTTC.

The chain joins TRBV7-2 to TRBJ2-1; a possible D gene is TRBD2 (6 bases). This CDR3 has 16 residues. The V end was cut by 5 bases, the J end by 8 bases, with 22 bases between. The germline V gene encodes CDR1 SGHTA and CDR2 FQGNSA. The CDR3 protein is CASSEMLVGGMDEQFF. The CDR3 DNA follows: TGTGCCAGCAGCGAAATGTTGGTGGGAGGAATGGATGAGCAGTTCTTC.

This clonotype showed up many times. The V gene is TRBV4-3, the J gene TRBJ2-3; TRBD2 matches at 8 bases. This CDR3 comprises 14 residues. With 4 bases clipped from V and 6 bases from J, the junction kept 6 bases outside the gene matches. Germline CDR1 is LGHNA and CDR2 is YSLEER. This CDR3 reads CASSPAGGVDTQYF. CDR3 DNA: TGCGCCAGCAGCCCCGCGGGGGGCGTCGATACGCAGTATTTT.

The genes are TRBV5-5 and TRBJ2-2; 10 nucleotides align to TRBD2. Germline V CDR1 and CDR2: SGHKS, YYEKEE (reference sequence). The junction had 8 bases not matched to a gene; V was cut back by 6 bases and J by 3 bases. This CDR3 region has 16 residues. The CDR3 DNA sequence: TGTGCCAGCATACCCCTAGCGGGGGACTACACCGGGGAGCTGTTTTTT. Protein sequence: CASIPLAGDYTGELFF. Combining the CDR3 with reference TRBV5-5 and TRBJ2-2 gives the whole variable domain DAGVTQSPTHLIKTRGQQVTLRCSPISGHKSVSWYQQVLGQGPQFIFQYYEKEERGRGNFPDRFSARQFPNYSSELNVNALLLGDSALYLCASIPLAGDYTGELFFGEGSRLTVL.

V and J are TRBV5-1 and TRBJ2-2; D may be TRBD2 (5 bases). The CDR3 sequence is 14 residues long. Germline CDR1 and CDR2: SGHRS and YFSETQ. Deletions cut 5 bases from V and 5 bases from J, with 13 bases between. The CDR3 loop reads CASSIQRETGELFF. The CDR3 region has the DNA TGCGCCAGCAGTATCCAGAGGGAGACCGGGGAGCTGTTTTTT.

This clonotype occurred many times. CDR3 residues: CASSLVSAADTQYF. Here the CDR3 DNA reads TGCGCCAGCAGCTTGGTCTCGGCGGCGGATACGCAGTATTTT. The chain employs TRBV5-1 and TRBJ2-3; D remains ambiguous. V was pared by 0 bases and J by 6 bases, with 11 bases between. The CDR3 extends over 14 amino acids. Germline V gene lookup returns CDR1 SGHRS and CDR2 YFSETQ.

J is TRBJ2-2 and V is TRBV18, with TRBD1 as a possible D gene (5 bases). Germline CDR1 KGHSH, CDR2 LQKENI. The CDR3 is 15 residues long. V lost 3 bases and J lost 1, with 9 bases in between. The CDR3 loop is CASSPGRENTGELFF. The CDR3 coding sequence is TGTGCCAGCTCACCGGGCAGGGAGAACACCGGGGAGCTGTTTTTT.

This clonotype was detected a few times. The gene calls are TRBV20-1 and TRBJ1-2, with D perhaps matching TRBD1 (6 bases). CDR1 is DFQATT, CDR2 SNEGSKA, per germline (reference sequence). The V gene lost 3 bases and the J gene lost 4 bases, with 12 bases spanning the gap. The CDR3 consists of 13 residues. CDR3 loop: CSASGGPGYGYTF. CDR3 nucleotide sequence: TGCAGTGCTAGTGGGGGCCCCGGCTATGGCTACACCTTC.

The rearrangement links TRBV2 to TRBJ1-5; 9 nucleotides align to TRBD1. Germline V gene data show CDR1 as SNHLY and CDR2 as FYNNEI. The CDR3 consists of 14 residues. V was pared by 8 bases and J by 4 bases, with 6 bases of the junction left unmatched. The CDR3 region is CASGFGQGNQPQHF. The CDR3 DNA sequence: TGTGCCAGCGGGTTCGGACAGGGGAATCAGCCCCAGCATTTT. Full variable domain (missing parts from reference TRBV2 and TRBJ1-5): EPEVTQTPSHQVTQMGQEVILRCVPISNHLYFYWYRQILGQKVEFLVSFYNNEISEKSEIFDDQFSVERPDGSNFTLKIRSTKLEDSAMYFCASGFGQGNQPQHFGDGTRLSIL.

The chain joins TRBV9 to TRBJ1-4; D possibly corresponds to TRBD1 (5 bases). V lost 0 bases, J lost 8 bases, and 11 bases lay in between. The CDR3 runs to 14 residues. Germline loops: CDR1 SGDLS, CDR2 YYNGEE. CDR3 sequence: CASSVGTGVEKLFF. The DNA of the CDR3 is TGTGCCAGCAGCGTAGGAACGGGGGTGGAAAAACTGTTTTTT.

This clonotype was detected many times. The chain has TRBV29-1 and TRBJ2-1; D is unresolved. Germline CDR1 and CDR2: SQVTM and ANQGSEA. The CDR3 is 14 residues long. V was cut by 7 bases and J by 7 bases, with 20 bases left in between. This CDR3 is CSALSWYALNEQFF. The CDR3 DNA follows: TGCAGCGCCCTGAGTTGGTACGCATTGAATGAGCAGTTCTTC.

This chain links TRBV7-9 with TRBJ1-1; 9 nucleotides match TRBD1. V lost 5 bases to trimming and J lost 0 bases; unmatched junction nucleotides: 4. Germline V lookup: CDR1 SEHNR, CDR2 FQNEAQ (reference sequence). This CDR3 region has 15 residues. CDR3: CASSGRDRVNTEAFF. DNA for the CDR3: TGTGCCAGCAGCGGGAGGGACAGGGTGAACACTGAAGCTTTCTTT.

This clonotype was detected only a few times. The chain joins TRBV6-1 to TRBJ2-5; either TRBD1 or TRBD2 may fit D (5 bases each). Trimming removed 2 bases from V and 6 bases from J, with 13 bases in between. The germline V gene has CDR1 MNHNS and CDR2 SASEGT. CDR3 length: 14 amino acids. For the CDR3, the DNA is TGTGCCAGCAGTGAAAGGTTTCTGGGACAGACCCAGTACTTC. Translation gives CASSERFLGQTQYF.

V usage is TRBV20-1 and J usage is TRBJ2-2; TRBD2 agrees at 9 bases. This CDR3 spans 15 amino acids. CDR1 and CDR2 (germline): DFQATT, SNEGSKA (reference sequence). Germline trimming cut 1 base from V and 7 bases from J; bases unmatched to any gene: 7. CDR3 amino acids: CSARVGGGADGELFF. CDR3 sequence (DNA): TGCAGTGCTAGAGTCGGCGGGGGGGCTGACGGGGAGCTGTTTTTT.